Listed below are T cell receptor beta chains from one sample, sequenced in a study of identical twins. Each CDR3 protein gets one entry after TCRdb re-called the 5' RACE reads with MiXCR. The repertoire has roughly 770,000 distinct CDR3 sequences, 18% of them found once; the top ten carry under 15%. Separately, the same data were catalogued under a study of T cells expressing NK-cell markers.

The sequenced sample consisted of PBMCs. These receptors all come from a woman between 18 and 30 years old in good health. Each CDR3 is given with its conserved first and last residue. The order of the fields is V gene, D gene, clone size, J gene, CDR3 protein, CDR3 DNA. The D gene is left open where the match is weak. Some rows mark clone size as missing; the rest say once, few, many or name a class of expanded clone.

TRBV5-1,TRBD2,NA,TRBJ2-1,CASSLGGTSIYNEQFF,TGCGCCAGCAGCTTAGGAGGGACTAGCATCTACAATGAGCAGTTCTTC
TRBV20-1,NA,many,TRBJ2-5,CSARDGTEETQYF,TGCAGTGCTAGAGATGGTACTGAAGAGACCCAGTACTTC
TRBV10-3,NA,NA,TRBJ2-2,CAMGLKSNTGELFF,TGTGCCATGGGACTTAAGTCGAACACCGGGGAGCTGTTTTTT
TRBV12-3/TRBV12-4,NA,few,TRBJ1-1,CASSKQGTGTEAFF,TGTGCCAGCAGCAAACAGGGTACGGGCACTGAAGCTTTCTTT
TRBV7-2,NA,NA,TRBJ2-1,CASSQRRDEQFF,TGTGCCAGCAGCCAACGGAGGGACGAGCAGTTCTTC
TRBV6-1,NA,few,TRBJ2-2,CASLSAVTGELFF,TGTGCCAGCCTGAGCGCGGTCACCGGGGAGCTGTTTTTT
TRBV27,NA,NA,TRBJ2-3,CASRAQGVDTQYF,TGTGCCAGCAGAGCCCAGGGTGTTGATACGCAGTATTTT
TRBV20-1,NA,NA,TRBJ2-1,CSAETGSVHGQFF,TGCAGTGCTGAGACAGGTTCGGTTCATGGGCAGTTCTTC
TRBV29-1,TRBD1,NA,TRBJ2-1,CSVAGQGADNEQFF,TGCAGCGTTGCCGGACAGGGAGCTGACAATGAGCAGTTCTTC
TRBV6-1,TRBD1,NA,TRBJ2-4,CASSQGQVGNIQYF,TGTGCCAGCAGTCAGGGACAGGTCGGCAACATTCAGTACTTC
TRBV12-3/TRBV12-4,TRBD1,few,TRBJ2-2,CASSGRQGHTGELFF,TGTGCCAGCAGTGGTCGACAGGGTCACACCGGGGAGCTGTTTTTT
TRBV6-5,TRBD2,NA,TRBJ2-6,CASSYPSGASGANVLTF,TGTGCCAGCAGTTACCCTAGCGGGGCCTCTGGGGCCAACGTCCTGACTTTC
TRBV5-1,NA,NA,TRBJ2-5,CASTVAGDQETQYF,TGCGCCAGCACCGTCGCCGGAGACCAAGAGACCCAGTACTTC
TRBV20-1,TRBD2,few,TRBJ2-7,CSARYSGTSGSNEQYF,TGCAGTGCTAGATATAGCGGGACTAGCGGGAGCAATGAGCAGTACTTC
TRBV6-5,NA,few,TRBJ2-4,CASSYSGIVAKNIQYF,TGTGCCAGCAGTTACAGCGGAATAGTAGCCAAAAACATTCAGTACTTC
TRBV7-9,TRBD1,NA,TRBJ2-5,CASSIGQGLETQYF,TGTGCCAGCAGCATAGGACAGGGGCTAGAGACCCAGTACTTC
TRBV12-3/TRBV12-4,TRBD1,NA,TRBJ1-2,CASSLGGTGKYGYTF,TGTGCCAGCAGTTTAGGCGGGACAGGGAAGTATGGCTACACCTTC
TRBV12-3/TRBV12-4,TRBD2,once,TRBJ2-3,CASSPRLLAGVLSTDTQYF,TGTGCCAGCAGTCCCAGGTTGTTAGCGGGAGTCCTCAGCACAGATACGCAGTATTTT
TRBV12-3/TRBV12-4,NA,NA,TRBJ1-1,CASSFVGARTEAFF,TGTGCCAGCAGTTTCGTGGGGGCGCGAACTGAAGCTTTCTTT
TRBV4-2,NA,few,TRBJ2-1,CASSQFGGDSSNEQFF,TGTGCCAGCAGCCAATTCGGGGGAGACTCTAGCAATGAGCAGTTCTTC
TRBV6-1,NA,few,TRBJ2-2,CASSLGAGVTGELFF,TGTGCCAGCAGTCTGGGGGCGGGAGTAACCGGGGAGCTGTTTTTT
TRBV12-3/TRBV12-4,TRBD2,once,TRBJ2-1,CASSRSRGAGGPLDYNEQFF,TGTGCCAGCAGTCGCTCACGGGGAGCGGGAGGCCCTTTAGACTACAATGAGCAGTTCTTC
TRBV4-3,NA,few,TRBJ2-1,CASSQELLFNEQFF,TGCGCCAGCAGCCAAGAACTCCTTTTCAATGAGCAGTTCTTC